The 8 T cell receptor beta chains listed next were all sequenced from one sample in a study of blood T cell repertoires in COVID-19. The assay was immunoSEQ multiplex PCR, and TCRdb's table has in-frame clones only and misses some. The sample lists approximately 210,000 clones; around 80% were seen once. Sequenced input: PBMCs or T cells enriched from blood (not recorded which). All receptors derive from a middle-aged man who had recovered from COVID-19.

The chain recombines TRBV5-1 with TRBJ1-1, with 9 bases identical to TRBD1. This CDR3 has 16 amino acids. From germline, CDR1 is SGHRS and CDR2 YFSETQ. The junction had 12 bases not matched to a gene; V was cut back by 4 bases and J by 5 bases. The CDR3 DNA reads TGCGCCAGCAGCCGAGATTCTGGGACAGGGACTACTGAAGCTTTCTTT. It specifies CASSRDSGTGTTEAFF.

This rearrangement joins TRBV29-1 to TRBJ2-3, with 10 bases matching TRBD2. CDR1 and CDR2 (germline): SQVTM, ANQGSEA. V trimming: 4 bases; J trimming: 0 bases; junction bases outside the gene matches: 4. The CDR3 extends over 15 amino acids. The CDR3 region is CSVGLAGLSTDTQYF. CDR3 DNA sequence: TGCAGCGTTGGACTAGCGGGCCTGAGCACAGATACGCAGTATTTT.

CDR3 DNA sequence: TGCGCCAGCAGCACAGCTCAGGGGGGCATTCAGTACTTC. The encoded protein is CASSTAQGGIQYF. The chain couples TRBV4-3 to TRBJ2-4; TRBD1 might be the D (7 bases). The CDR3 is 13 residues long. V shed 5 bases and J shed 9 bases, with 14 bases lying between them. The germline gives CDR1 LGHNA, CDR2 YSLEER.

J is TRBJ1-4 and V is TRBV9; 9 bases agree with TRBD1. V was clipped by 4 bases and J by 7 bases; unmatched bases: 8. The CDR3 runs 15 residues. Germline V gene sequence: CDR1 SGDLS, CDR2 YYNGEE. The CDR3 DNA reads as TGTGCCAGCAGCAGAACACAGGGGGCTTCTGAAAAACTGTTTTTT. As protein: CASSRTQGASEKLFF.

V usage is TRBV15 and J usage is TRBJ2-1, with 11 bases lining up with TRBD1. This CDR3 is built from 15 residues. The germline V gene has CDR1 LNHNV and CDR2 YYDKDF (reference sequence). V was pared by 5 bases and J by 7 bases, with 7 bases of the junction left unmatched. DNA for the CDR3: TGTGCCACCAGCCGACGAGGGACAGGGGGTAATGAGCAGTTCTTC. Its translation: CATSRRGTGGNEQFF.

CDR3 residues: CASSHAGQGIGGYTF. In DNA, the CDR3 is TGTGCCAGCAGCCACGCCGGGCAGGGCATAGGAGGCTACACCTTC. The rearrangement uses TRBV14 and TRBJ1-2; tentatively, D is TRBD1 (5 bases). CDR3 length: 15 amino acids. CDR1 is SGHDN and CDR2 is FVKESK in the germline V gene. The V end was cut by 3 bases, the J end by 8 bases, with 19 bases between. Full variable domain (missing parts from reference TRBV14 and TRBJ1-2): EAGVTQFPSHSVIEKGQTVTLRCDPISGHDNLYWYRRVMGKEIKFLLHFVKESKQDESGMPNNRFLAERTGGTYSTLKVQPAELEDSGVYFCASSHAGQGIGGYTFGSGTRLTVV.

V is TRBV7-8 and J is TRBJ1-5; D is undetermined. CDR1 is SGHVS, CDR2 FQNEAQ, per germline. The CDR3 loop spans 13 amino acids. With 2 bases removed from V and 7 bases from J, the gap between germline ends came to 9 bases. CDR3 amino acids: CASSLRGNQPQHF. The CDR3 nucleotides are TGTGCCAGCAGCTTAAGAGGGAACCAGCCCCAGCATTTT.

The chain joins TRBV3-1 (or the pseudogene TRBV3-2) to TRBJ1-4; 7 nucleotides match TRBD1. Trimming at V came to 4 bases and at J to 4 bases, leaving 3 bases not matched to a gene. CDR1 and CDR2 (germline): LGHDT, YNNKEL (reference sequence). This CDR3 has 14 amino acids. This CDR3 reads CASSLRGVNEKLFF. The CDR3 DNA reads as TGTGCCAGCAGCCTCAGGGGGGTTAATGAAAAACTGTTTTTT.